This TCR beta chain was captured in a study of T cell changes during pregnancy in multiple sclerosis. TCRdb's table, derived via immunoSEQ multiplex PCR, lists solely in-frame clones and lacks some. The table includes tens of thousands of clones, just over 85% detected once. The germline V gene has CDR1 GTSNPN and CDR2 SVGIG (reference sequence). The CDR3 spans 15 residues. Trimming cost V 2 bases and J 1 base, with 14 bases left between them. The V call is TRBV30, the J call TRBJ1-2; D gene ambiguous. The receptor comes from a female donor in good health, enrolled as a control in a pregnancy study. The starting material was CD8+ T cells from peripheral blood mononuclear cells, obtained in the first trimester of pregnancy. The CDR3 spells CAWSPDGYFNYGYTF. The CDR3 DNA reads as TGTGCCTGGAGTCCCGACGGGTACTTTAACTATGGCTACACCTTC. Full variable domain (remainder filled in from reference TRBV30 and TRBJ1-2): SQTIHQWPATLVQPVGSPLSLECTVEGTSNPNLYWYRQAAGRGLQLLFYSVGIGQISSEVPQNLSASRPQDRQFILSSKKLLLSDSGFYLCAWSPDGYFNYGYTFGSGTRLTVV.